Sequencing of this T cell receptor (beta chain) was carried out in a study of CD8 T cells in cerebrospinal fluid in Alzheimer's disease. Study-wide background: Plate-based nested PCR sequencing and droplet-based sequencing measured CSF T cell clonal expansion. General study results and limits: In mild cognitive impairment or Alzheimer's disease, the biggest CSF clone made up more TCRs than in controls.

A live/dead marker was used to sort live CSF cells for droplet sequencing. Germline V gene sequence: CDR1 MDHEN, CDR2 SYDVKM. The CDR3 loop spans 16 amino acids. TCRdb re-called the 10x single-cell sequencing reads and gives one entry per CDR3 protein, without DNA. The sample table includes around 1,700 distinct CDR3 sequences. In terms of frequency, this clonotype is medium-sized. Its antigen is undetermined. Sequencing was performed on cerebrospinal fluid. The rearrangement uses TRBV28 and TRBJ1-1; TCRdb outputs TRBD1, but without DNA this stays unchecked. This sequence originates from a human donor with mild cognitive impairment. CDR3: CASISRQGVGNTEAFF.